The 9 T cell receptor beta chains below were found in one sample sequenced in a study of beta chain features in type 1 diabetes. Study observations and caveats: Among all four CD4+ subsets, Type 1 diabetes patients had TCRB CDR3s that were moderately but significantly shorter.

Their antigen targets remain unknown. TCRB transcripts that were expressed got sequenced, as all of the isolated RNA had been reverse transcribed. Generated by immunoSEQ multiplex PCR, the TCRdb table keeps only in-frame clones and is missing some. The sample yields about 170,000 clones, around 7.8% seen once. The specimen sequenced was central memory CD4+ T cells from blood. The receptors were gathered from a woman aged 35 to 49 with type 1 diabetes.

This clone was recorded a few times. The chain combines TRBV28 with TRBJ1-2; a possible D gene is TRBD1 (6 bases). Germline V lookup: CDR1 MDHEN, CDR2 SYDVKM. The length of the CDR3 is 12 residues. The V gene lost 5 bases and the J gene lost 5 bases, with 9 bases spanning the gap. The CDR3 coding sequence is TGTGCCAGCAGTGGCCAGGGGTATGGCTACACCTTC. It is translated as CASSGQGYGYTF.

This clone showed up just a few times. The chain couples TRBV6-6 to TRBJ1-2; 8 nucleotides line up with TRBD1. V lost 2 bases, J lost 7 bases, and 3 bases stayed unmatched. Germline values: CDR1 MNHNY, CDR2 SVGAGI (reference sequence). The CDR3 has 13 amino acids. CDR3 nucleotide sequence: TGTGCCAGCAGTTACGGTACAGGGGGTGGCTACACCTTC. The encoded protein is CASSYGTGGGYTF.

This clone was seen a handful of times. This rearrangement joins TRBV14 to TRBJ2-2, with TRBD2 as a possible D gene (6 bases). The CDR3 spans 15 residues. Germline CDR1 SGHDN, CDR2 FVKESK. Deletions cut 2 bases from V and 4 bases from J, with 11 bases between. DNA for the CDR3: TGTGCCAGCAGCCAACGGGGCGGGATCACCGGGGAGCTGTTTTTT. Protein sequence: CASSQRGGITGELFF.

This clone was recorded at least ten times. The V gene is TRBV19, the J gene TRBJ2-1; weak D call: TRBD1 (6 bases). The length of the CDR3 is 16 residues. Per the germline V gene, CDR1 is LNHDA and CDR2 is SQIVND (reference sequence). Trimming removed 1 base from V and 4 bases from J, with 14 bases in between. CDR3: CASSIGGRGKYNEQFF. DNA of the CDR3: TGTGCCAGTAGTATAGGAGGAAGGGGGAAGTACAATGAGCAGTTCTTC.

This clone appeared a few times. V and J are TRBV4-2 and TRBJ1-2; 7 nucleotides align to TRBD1. The CDR3 extends over 14 amino acids. J lost 9 bases, V lost 3 bases, and 10 bases had no gene match. Germline CDR1 and CDR2: LGHNA and YNFKEQ. CDR3 amino acids: CASSQVGTVVSYTF. CDR3 in DNA: TGTGCCAGCAGCCAGGTTGGGACAGTCGTCAGCTACACCTTC.

The chain's CDR3 is CASGQGLGDTQYF. The CDR3 DNA reads TGTGCCAGCGGCCAGGGGTTAGGGGATACGCAGTATTTT. This rearrangement joins TRBV9 to TRBJ2-3; D might be TRBD1 (6 bases). Germline CDR1 is SGDLS and CDR2 is YYNGEE. Between the trimmed V and J ends, which lost 7 bases and 6 bases, there was a span of 15 bases. CDR3 length: 13 amino acids.

This clone was observed at least ten times. The gene calls are TRBV11-2 and TRBJ2-3; 9 bases fit TRBD1. Per germline, CDR1 SGHAT and CDR2 FQNNGV. The CDR3 runs to 15 residues. The V gene end was trimmed by 2 bases and the J gene end by 7 bases; junction bases not matched to a gene: 7. The CDR3 region is CASSLSDRGVNTQYF. CDR3 DNA sequence: TGTGCCAGCAGCTTATCGGACAGGGGTGTGAATACGCAGTATTTT.

The chain combines TRBV11-2 with TRBJ2-4; 8 positions match TRBD1. The CDR3 runs 15 residues. Trimming at V came to 5 bases and at J to 6 bases, leaving 9 bases not matched to a gene. Germline assignment: CDR1 SGHAT and CDR2 FQNNGV. The chain's CDR3 is CASSPQGAQANIQYF. The DNA of the CDR3 is TGTGCCAGCAGCCCCCAGGGGGCCCAGGCAAACATTCAGTACTTC.

V usage is TRBV4-2 and J usage is TRBJ2-3; 7 bases are shared with TRBD2. In germline, CDR1 is LGHNA, CDR2 YNFKEQ. The junction had 6 bases not matched to a gene; V was cut back by 2 bases and J by 4 bases. This CDR3 region has 15 residues. The CDR3 reads CASSQFAGVSDTQYF. Written as DNA, the CDR3 is TGTGCCAGCAGCCAATTTGCGGGGGTCTCAGATACGCAGTATTTT.